The 26 T cell receptor beta chains given below trace back to one sample, sequenced in a study of T-cell memory formation after mild COVID-19. TCRdb re-derived calls from the 5' RACE reads in MiXCR, one entry per CDR3 protein. The sample shows 530,000 or so distinct CDR3 sequences, roughly a sixth of them seen only once. The sequenced sample consisted of PBMCs or a T cell subset sorted from them (not recorded which). The receptors here all came from an adult woman who had mild COVID-19 (a few samples of this study predate the infection). Cell type and time point are not known.

V gene TRBV9 combines with J gene TRBJ2-7, with D possibly TRBD1 on 6 matching bases. The CDR3 contains 12 residues. Germline CDR1 reads SGDLS; CDR2 reads YYNGEE. The V end lost 0 bases, the J end lost 10 bases, and 11 bases lay between the germline ends. The CDR3 sequence: CASSVESGVQYF. In DNA form, the CDR3 reads TGTGCCAGCAGCGTAGAATCAGGGGTCCAGTACTTC.

This clonotype was counted between two and nine times. The gene calls are TRBV7-7 and TRBJ2-1; D uncertain. CDR3 size: 14 residues. With 0 bases removed from V and 6 bases from J, the gap between germline ends came to 9 bases. CDR1 and CDR2 from the germline V gene are SSHAT and FNYEAQ (reference sequence). This CDR3 is CASSLAAVGNEQFF. Written as DNA, the CDR3 is TGTGCCAGCAGCTTAGCGGCCGTGGGCAATGAGCAGTTCTTC. The entire variable domain, with the rest obtained from reference TRBV7-7 and TRBJ2-1, is as follows: GAGVSQSPRYKVTKRGQDVTLRCDPISSHATLYWYQQALGQGPEFLTYFNYEAQPDKSGLPSDRFSAERPEGSISTLTIQRTEQRDSAMYRCASSLAAVGNEQFFGPGTRLTVL.

V gene TRBV12-3 or TRBV12-4 combines with J gene TRBJ2-3; D gene ambiguous. CDR3 length equals 13 residues. The germline V and J ends were trimmed by 5 bases and 6 bases, with 12 bases remaining between them. CDR3 sequence reads: CASSPPLGDTQYF. The CDR3 nucleotides read TGTGCCAGCAGTCCACCCCTGGGGGATACGCAGTATTTT.

A few counts support this clonotype. The rearrangement joins TRBV4-3 to TRBJ1-2, with TRBD1 as a possible D gene (6 bases). CDR1 and CDR2 from the germline V gene are LGHNA and YSLEER. This CDR3 has 18 residues. Trimming took off 0 bases at V and 1 base at J, with 18 bases between the two ends. CDR3 loop: CASSQDPYGEGGNYGYTF. In DNA form, the CDR3 reads TGCGCCAGCAGCCAAGATCCGTACGGTGAGGGGGGTAACTATGGCTACACCTTC.

J is TRBJ2-1 and V is TRBV5-1; either TRBD1 or TRBD2 may fit D (5 bases each). Between the trimmed V and J ends, which lost 1 base and 0 bases, there was a span of 20 bases. Germline V gives CDR1 SGHRS, CDR2 YFSETQ. The CDR3 is 19 residues long. CDR3 bases: TGCGCCAGCAGCTTGTGGGGGACCGCGGGCACTGTCTCCTACAATGAGCAGTTCTTC. Its translation is CASSLWGTAGTVSYNEQFF.

This rearrangement joins TRBV3-1 to TRBJ2-7; the match to TRBD2 covers 11 bases. The CDR3 covers 19 residues. Looked up from germline, CDR1 is LGHDT and CDR2 is YNNKEL (reference sequence). V was pared by 4 bases and J by 0 bases, with 14 bases of the junction left unmatched. The CDR3 region is CASSRKSPTLAGGSYEQYF. As DNA, the CDR3 is TGTGCCAGCAGCCGCAAGTCCCCCACCCTAGCGGGGGGCTCCTACGAGCAGTACTTC.

The chain recombines TRBV12-3 or TRBV12-4 with TRBJ1-2, with 8 bases matching TRBD1. The CDR3 spans 14 residues. V lost 4 bases and J lost 1; bases outside the gene matches: 2. Here the CDR3 reads CASSSTGDNYGYTF. CDR3 nucleotide sequence: TGTGCCAGCAGTTCGACAGGGGATAACTATGGCTACACCTTC.

In this sample, this clonotype turned up a few times. The chain couples TRBV6-4 to TRBJ1-2; 8 nucleotides align to TRBD1. V trimming: 10 bases; J trimming: 4 bases; junction bases outside the gene matches: 20. Germline V lookup: CDR1 MRHNA, CDR2 SNTAGT. CDR3 length: 17 residues. The CDR3 DNA reads TGTGCCACTTACCGGGACAGGTATCCCCCCGCCCTCTATGGCTACACCTTC. This encodes CATYRDRYPPALYGYTF.

This chain uses TRBV15 with TRBJ1-5; tentative D call: TRBD1 (5 bases). Germline-derived CDR1 and CDR2 are LNHNV and YYDKDF (reference sequence). The V end was cut by 1 base, the J end by 1 base, with 11 bases between. The CDR3 extends over 16 amino acids. Written as DNA, the CDR3 is TGTGCCACCAGCAGAGCGGGGGTGAGAAGCAATCAGCCCCAGCATTTT. It specifies CATSRAGVRSNQPQHF.

In this sample, this clonotype turned up a few times. The chain joins TRBV3-1 to TRBJ2-1; tentative D call: TRBD2 (6 bases). The CDR3 extends over 17 amino acids. With 4 bases removed from V and 8 bases from J, the gap between germline ends came to 24 bases. CDR1 and CDR2 from the germline V gene are LGHDT and YNNKEL (reference sequence). CDR3 nucleotides: TGTGCCAGCAGCCCAACACACGGGTGGCGGGATGCGTATGAGCAGTTCTTC. Its translation is CASSPTHGWRDAYEQFF.

This clonotype was detected a few times. This chain connects TRBV7-9 to TRBJ2-3; D unclear. The CDR3 consists of 15 residues. The V gene lost 4 bases and the J gene lost 0 bases, with 11 bases spanning the gap. Germline-derived CDR1 and CDR2 are SEHNR and FQNEAQ (reference sequence). CDR3 region: CASSSDLESTDTQYF. The DNA of the CDR3 is TGTGCCAGCAGCTCAGACCTGGAAAGCACAGATACGCAGTATTTT.

This chain links TRBV20-1 with TRBJ2-7; D gene uncertain. The CDR3 spans 11 residues. With 7 bases removed from V and 5 bases from J, the gap between germline ends came to 12 bases. CDR1 is DFQATT, CDR2 SNEGSKA, per germline (reference sequence). The DNA of the CDR3 is TGCAGTGTCCAGCAGACCCACGAGCAGTACTTC. This translates into CSVQQTHEQYF.

The chain is built from TRBV4-1 and TRBJ2-2, with 7 bases aligning to TRBD1. Germline CDR1 reads MGHRA; CDR2 reads YSYEKL. This CDR3 comprises 15 residues. V was pared by 4 bases and J by 0 bases, with 2 bases of the junction left unmatched. The CDR3 DNA reads as TGCGCCAGCAGCCGGGGACAGACGAACACCGGGGAGCTGTTTTTT. This translates into CASSRGQTNTGELFF.

This clonotype was detected a few times. The chain is built from TRBV7-9 and TRBJ2-1; D might be TRBD2 (6 bases). Trimming removed 1 base from V and 5 bases from J, with 12 bases in between. This CDR3 has 15 amino acids. CDR1 and CDR2 (germline): SEHNR, FQNEAQ (reference sequence). This chain's CDR3 is CASSLVVLANNEQFF. CDR3 in DNA: TGTGCCAGCAGCTTAGTCGTACTAGCAAACAATGAGCAGTTCTTC.

There are many counts of this clonotype. The chain couples TRBV6-1 to TRBJ2-3, with 7 positions matching TRBD1. V was clipped by 6 bases and J by 3 bases; unmatched bases: 3. The CDR3 covers 13 residues. The germline V gene has CDR1 MNHNS and CDR2 SASEGT. The CDR3 nucleotides are TGTGCCAGCAGCCAGACAGGGACAGATACGCAGTATTTT. Amino acid sequence: CASSQTGTDTQYF.

The rearrangement links TRBV29-1 to TRBJ2-2; D call uncertain. Trimming removed 2 bases at V and 1 base at J, with 8 bases between. The CDR3 loop spans 14 amino acids. Per germline, CDR1 SQVTM and CDR2 ANQGSEA. CDR3 sequence: CSVESRMNTGELFF. The CDR3 DNA follows: TGCAGCGTTGAATCTCGGATGAACACCGGGGAGCTGTTTTTT.

This clonotype was seen more than once but under ten times. The chain is built from TRBV27 and TRBJ2-5, with 11 bases aligning to TRBD2. From germline, CDR1 is MNHEY and CDR2 SMNVEV (reference sequence). The V and J ends lost 5 bases and 5 bases, in that order; junction bases with no gene match: 7. The length of the CDR3 is 15 residues. The CDR3 loop reads CASSMGLAAGETQYF. The CDR3 nucleotides are TGTGCCAGCAGTATGGGACTAGCGGCGGGGGAGACCCAGTACTTC.

This clonotype was seen only a few times. V gene TRBV21-1 combines with J gene TRBJ2-7; the table's D call, TRBD1, was not checked against the DNA. TRBV21-1 is marked as a pseudogene. This CDR3 has 17 residues. DNA of the CDR3: TGTGCCAGCAGCGATCAGATCCCGACAGGGGACTCCTACGAGCAGTACTTC. This translates into CASSDQIPTGDSYEQYF.

The CDR3: CASSEGAPGGASSYEQYF. The CDR3 DNA sequence: TGTGCCAGCAGTGAGGGGGCCCCCGGGGGGGCGAGCTCCTACGAGCAGTACTTC. The gene calls are TRBV2 and TRBJ2-7, with 8 bases aligning to TRBD2. The CDR3 loop spans 18 amino acids. From germline, CDR1 is SNHLY and CDR2 FYNNEI. After removal of 3 bases from V and 0 bases from J, the junction contained 13 bases not matched to a gene. Complete variable domain (other parts from reference TRBV2 and TRBJ2-7): EPEVTQTPSHQVTQMGQEVILRCVPISNHLYFYWYRQILGQKVEFLVSFYNNEISEKSEIFDDQFSVERPDGSNFTLKIRSTKLEDSAMYFCASSEGAPGGASSYEQYFGPGTRLTVT.

This clonotype was counted ten times or more. This rearrangement joins TRBV5-1 to TRBJ2-7, with D tentatively TRBD2 (5 bases). CDR1 SGHRS and CDR2 YFSETQ come from the germline V gene. CDR3 length: 14 amino acids. V lost 0 bases and J 1 base, leaving 8 bases between the germline ends. The CDR3 bases are TGCGCCAGCAGCTTGGGCCCGGGATCCTACGAGCAGTACTTC. It codes for CASSLGPGSYEQYF.

Only a few counts were recorded for this clonotype. This chain links TRBV7-2 with TRBJ2-1; no firm D call. V lost 5 bases and J 0 bases, leaving 11 bases between the germline ends. From germline, CDR1 is SGHTA and CDR2 FQGNSA. This CDR3 is built from 15 residues. This chain's CDR3 is CASSTRVSSYNEQFF. The CDR3 DNA reads as TGTGCCAGCAGCACACGGGTTTCCTCCTACAATGAGCAGTTCTTC.

V gene TRBV7-2 combines with J gene TRBJ2-3; D is undetermined. Trimming removed 3 bases at V and 1 base at J, with 8 bases between. CDR3 length: 14 amino acids. CDR1 and CDR2 (germline): SGHTA, FQGNSA. CDR3 loop: CASSFRRRTDTQYF. The CDR3 coding sequence is TGTGCCAGCAGCTTTCGTAGGCGCACAGATACGCAGTATTTT.

The chain is built from TRBV24-1 and TRBJ2-7; TRBD2 agrees at 10 bases. CDR3 length: 15 residues. V was pared by 4 bases and J by 6 bases, with 8 bases of the junction left unmatched. Germline-derived CDR1 and CDR2 are KGHDR and SFDVKD. The CDR3 sequence: CATSDAASGSREQYF. The DNA for the CDR3 is TGTGCCACCAGTGACGCGGCTAGCGGGAGTCGCGAGCAGTACTTC.

This clonotype was observed a handful of times. J is TRBJ2-2 and V is TRBV5-5; D uncertain. Between the trimmed V and J ends, which lost 0 bases and 7 bases, there was a span of 7 bases. Germline values: CDR1 SGHKS, CDR2 YYEKEE (reference sequence). The CDR3 runs 13 residues. In DNA form, the CDR3 reads TGTGCCAGCAGCTTGGAGCATAGCGGGGAGCTGTTTTTT. This translates into CASSLEHSGELFF.

This clonotype was detected many times. The chain recombines TRBV4-1 with TRBJ1-1; D is uncertain. The length of the CDR3 is 11 residues. V lost 0 bases to trimming and J lost 7 bases, with 3 bases between them. Germline V gene lookup returns CDR1 MGHRA and CDR2 YSYEKL. The CDR3 nucleotides are TGCGCCAGCAGCCAAGATGTTGAAGCTTTCTTT. It specifies CASSQDVEAFF.

This clonotype has more than one count but fewer than ten. This chain joins TRBV19 and TRBJ2-3; D possibly corresponds to TRBD1 (6 bases). Germline CDR1 reads LNHDA; CDR2 reads SQIVND (reference sequence). CDR3 length: 13 residues. With 7 bases removed from V and 3 bases from J, the gap between germline ends came to 11 bases. The DNA for the CDR3 is TGTGCCAGTACATACAGGGTTACAGATACGCAGTATTTT. Translating it yields CASTYRVTDTQYF. The whole variable domain, remainder taken from reference TRBV19 and TRBJ2-3, is DGGITQSPKYLFRKEGQNVTLSCEQNLNHDAMYWYRQDPGQGLRLIYYSQIVNDFQKGDIAEGYSVSREKKESFPLTVTSAQKNPTAFYLCASTYRVTDTQYFGPGTRLTVL.